The 21 T cell receptor beta chains in this list originate from one sample, sequenced in a study of blood T cell repertoires in COVID-19. Generated by immunoSEQ multiplex PCR, the TCRdb table keeps only in-frame clones and is missing some. The sample carries roughly 70,000 clones, about 88% recorded once. Sequencing input: peripheral blood. The receptor set was obtained from a man aged 65 to 85 with active COVID-19.

The chain recombines TRBV27 with TRBJ1-1, with 7 bases lining up with TRBD1. The CDR3 has 14 residues. Looked up from germline, CDR1 is MNHEY and CDR2 is SMNVEV (reference sequence). The V segment lost 5 bases and the J segment 1 base; nucleotides outside the gene matches: 4. The CDR3 nucleotides are TGTGCCAGCAGTCGCGACAGGGCGAACACTGAAGCTTTCTTT. As protein: CASSRDRANTEAFF.

The chain links TRBV7-2 to TRBJ2-7, with D possibly being TRBD2 (6 bases). From germline, CDR1 is SGHTA and CDR2 FQGNSA. Trimming took off 5 bases at V and 6 bases at J, with 14 bases between the two ends. The length of the CDR3 is 13 residues. The chain's CDR3 is CASSRGSSAEQYF. The CDR3 DNA is TGTGCCAGCAGCCGTGGGTCTAGCGCCGAGCAGTACTTC.

The chain is built from TRBV5-1 and TRBJ1-5; D possibly corresponds to TRBD1 (6 bases). The CDR3 has 16 residues. Trimming shortened V by 2 bases and J by 1 base, and 13 bases separated the two germline ends. Germline V CDR1 and CDR2: SGHRS, YFSETQ. The DNA of the CDR3 is TGCGCCAGCAGCTTACAGGGCGGGGGGAGCAATCAGCCCCAGCATTTT. Amino acid sequence: CASSLQGGGSNQPQHF.

The V gene is TRBV30, the J gene TRBJ1-3; 7 bases line up with TRBD1. Trimming took 4 bases from V and 6 from J; bases not matched to a gene: 6. The germline gives CDR1 GTSNPN, CDR2 SVGIG (reference sequence). The CDR3 extends over 13 amino acids. In nucleotides, the CDR3 is TGTGCCTGGAACGGCAGGGGGGTAAACACCATATATTTT. Translating gives CAWNGRGVNTIYF.

The rearrangement links TRBV28 to TRBJ1-1, with TRBD1 matching over 7 bases. There are 12 residues in the CDR3. The V and J ends lost 5 bases and 11 bases, in that order; junction bases with no gene match: 8. The germline V gene has CDR1 MDHEN and CDR2 SYDVKM. CDR3 DNA: TGTGCCAGCAGTGCCGGGTTACAGGGGGCTTTCTTT. It yields the protein CASSAGLQGAFF.

This clone appeared a few times. The gene calls are TRBV9 and TRBJ1-2, with a weak D call TRBD1 (5 bases). V gave up 0 bases and J gave up 5 bases, with 14 bases separating them. CDR3 length: 15 amino acids. Germline CDR1 SGDLS, CDR2 YYNGEE. The CDR3 DNA reads TGTGCCAGCAGCGTAGGGCAGGACACACTGTATGGCTACACCTTC. This translates into CASSVGQDTLYGYTF.

CDR3 loop: CASSEGGQGAGGYTF. The DNA for the CDR3 is TGTGCCAGCAGTGAGGGAGGACAGGGGGCGGGTGGCTACACCTTC. The gene calls are TRBV6-1 and TRBJ1-2; TRBD1 aligns across 11 bases. The V gene end was trimmed by 3 bases and the J gene end by 7 bases; junction bases not matched to a gene: 7. Germline assignment: CDR1 MNHNS and CDR2 SASEGT. CDR3 length equals 15 residues.

The chain joins TRBV7-2 to TRBJ2-7; 10 positions match TRBD2. Germline trimming cut 5 bases from V and 5 bases from J; bases unmatched to any gene: 9. From germline, CDR1 is SGHTA and CDR2 FQGNSA. The CDR3 totals 15 residues. CDR3 region: CASSPQSGRAHEQYF. CDR3 nucleotide sequence: TGTGCCAGCAGCCCCCAAAGCGGGAGGGCCCACGAGCAGTACTTC.

CDR3 sequence: CASRVGRATEAFF. The CDR3 DNA is TGTGCCAGTAGGGTCGGGCGGGCCACTGAAGCTTTCTTT. The chain uses TRBV19 and TRBJ1-1; no clear D gene. Germline-derived CDR1 and CDR2 are LNHDA and SQIVND (reference sequence). Trimming left V 6 bases short and J 4 bases short, with 12 bases between. The CDR3 covers 13 residues.

This clone was detected only a few times. The V and J genes are TRBV3-1 (or the pseudogene TRBV3-2) and TRBJ2-7; 7 bases match TRBD2. This CDR3 has 16 residues. Losses at the gene ends were 8 bases for V and 4 bases for J; bases not matched to a gene: 17. Germline CDR1 LGHDT, CDR2 YNNKEL (reference sequence). The CDR3 DNA sequence: TGTGCCAGCGGACTACGACTAGCCGGTGGGGCTTACGAGCAGTACTTC. It yields the protein CASGLRLAGGAYEQYF.

This chain joins TRBV28 and TRBJ2-7; 14 nucleotides line up with TRBD2. The CDR3 contains 15 residues. The V gene's germline CDR1 is MDHEN and CDR2 SYDVKM. Trimming removed 6 bases from V and 5 bases from J; junction bases left unmatched: 6. CDR3 residues: CASSPTSGRAHEQYF. The DNA of the CDR3 is TGTGCCAGCAGCCCGACTAGCGGGAGGGCCCACGAGCAGTACTTC.

The gene calls are TRBV30 and TRBJ2-2; a possible D gene is TRBD2 (6 bases). The CDR3 spans 13 residues. CDR1 is GTSNPN, CDR2 SVGIG, per germline (reference sequence). Trimming shortened V by 0 bases and J by 5 bases, and 7 bases separated the two germline ends. The CDR3 DNA is TGTGCCTGGAGTGTACGGGGGACCGGGGAGCTGTTTTTT. Its translation: CAWSVRGTGELFF. Full variable domain (missing parts from reference TRBV30 and TRBJ2-2): SQTIHQWPATLVQPVGSPLSLECTVEGTSNPNLYWYRQAAGRGLQLLFYSVGIGQISSEVPQNLSASRPQDRQFILSSKKLLLSDSGFYLCAWSVRGTGELFFGEGSRLTVL.

This clone was detected only once. The CDR3 protein is CASSPGSPNTEAFF. CDR3 DNA: TGCGCCAGCAGCCCCGGTTCCCCGAACACTGAAGCTTTCTTT. V and J are TRBV5-1 and TRBJ1-1; no clear D gene. CDR1 is SGHRS and CDR2 is YFSETQ in the germline V gene. The CDR3 totals 14 residues. Trimming took off 4 bases at V and 1 base at J, with 11 bases between the two ends. Looking up the rest from reference TRBV5-1 and TRBJ1-1 gives the full variable domain: KAGVTQTPRYLIKTRGQQVTLSCSPISGHRSVSWYQQTPGQGLQFLFEYFSETQRNKGNFPGRFSGRQFSNSRSEMNVSTLELGDSALYLCASSPGSPNTEAFFGQGTRLTVV.

V and J are TRBV21-1 and TRBJ1-1. TRBV21-1 is a recognized pseudogene. CDR3 length: 16 residues. CDR3 amino acids: CASSSTAGGGYTEAFF. For the CDR3, the DNA is TGTGCCAGCAGCTCAACGGCGGGGGGCGGGTACACTGAAGCTTTCTTT.

This clone has just a few counts. The V and J genes are TRBV9 and TRBJ1-6; the D gene is possibly TRBD1 (5 bases). There are 15 residues in the CDR3. Germline V gene sequence: CDR1 SGDLS, CDR2 YYNGEE. Trimming took 4 bases from V and 1 from J, leaving 9 bases between them. CDR3 loop: CASSPPGSYNSPLHF. CDR3 in DNA: TGTGCCAGCAGCCCCCCAGGGTCCTATAATTCACCCCTCCACTTT. Full variable domain (missing parts from reference TRBV9 and TRBJ1-6): DSGVTQTPKHLITATGQRVTLRCSPRSGDLSVYWYQQSLDQGLQFLIQYYNGEERAKGNILERFSAQQFPDLHSELNLSSLELGDSALYFCASSPPGSYNSPLHFGNGTRLTVT.

The genes are TRBV11-2 and TRBJ2-2; 14 nucleotides agree with TRBD2. J was trimmed by 0 bases and V by 5 bases; bases with no gene match: 2. The germline V gene encodes CDR1 SGHAT and CDR2 FQNNGV. The CDR3 is 17 residues long. CDR3 in amino acids: CASSRLAGGPNTGELFF. The DNA for the CDR3 is TGTGCCAGCAGCCGACTAGCGGGAGGGCCGAACACCGGGGAGCTGTTTTTT.

The chain has TRBV30 and TRBJ2-1; TRBD2 agrees at 9 bases. V gave up 0 bases and J gave up 3 bases; unmatched junction bases: 3. The CDR3 has 15 residues. Germline V lookup: CDR1 GTSNPN, CDR2 SVGIG (reference sequence). CDR3 nucleotide sequence: TGTGCCTGGAGTGTGGAGCGGGGGGACTACAATGAGCAGTTCTTC. Protein: CAWSVERGDYNEQFF.

The CDR3 nucleotides read TGTGCCAGCACCGCCCAGGCAACTAATGAAAAACTGTTTTTT. The encoded protein is CASTAQATNEKLFF. This rearrangement joins TRBV7-2 to TRBJ1-4; D unclear. CDR3 length: 14 amino acids. The ends were cut back, 7 bases at V and 0 bases at J, with 9 bases in the middle. The germline V gene has CDR1 SGHTA and CDR2 FQGNSA.

The V and J genes are TRBV18 and TRBJ2-7; D is perhaps TRBD2 (5 bases). The CDR3 loop spans 13 amino acids. V lost 3 bases to trimming and J lost 7 bases, with 13 bases between them. Germline V gives CDR1 KGHSH, CDR2 LQKENI. The CDR3, as DNA: TGTGCCAGCTCACCCCAGCGGTCTGGGGAGCAGTACTTC. Translating it yields CASSPQRSGEQYF.

The chain has TRBV7-9 and TRBJ2-3, with D perhaps TRBD2 (6 bases). Between the trimmed V and J ends, which lost 4 bases and 4 bases, there was a span of 12 bases. The CDR3 spans 14 residues. Germline V gene data show CDR1 as SEHNR and CDR2 as FQNEAQ (reference sequence). In nucleotides, the CDR3 is TGTGCCAGCAGCTCCCCCCGGGAGCCAGATACGCAGTATTTT. Translated: CASSSPREPDTQYF.

The chain couples TRBV4-3 to TRBJ2-7, with 7 bases matching TRBD1. Germline CDR1 and CDR2: LGHNA and YSLEER. V was pared by 0 bases and J by 2 bases, with 7 bases of the junction left unmatched. This CDR3 is built from 16 residues. This CDR3 is CASSQDRGQGAYEQYF. CDR3 in DNA: TGCGCCAGCAGCCAAGACCGCGGCCAGGGGGCCTACGAGCAGTACTTC.